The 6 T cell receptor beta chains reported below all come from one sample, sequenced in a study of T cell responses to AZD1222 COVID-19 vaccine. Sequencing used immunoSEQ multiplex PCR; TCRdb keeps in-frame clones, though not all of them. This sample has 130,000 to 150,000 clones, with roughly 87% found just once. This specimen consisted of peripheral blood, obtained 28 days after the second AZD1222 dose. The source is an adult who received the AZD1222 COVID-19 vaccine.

CDR3 coding DNA: TGTGCCAGCAGCATTAGGGACTACGAGCAGTACTTC. Its translation is CASSIRDYEQYF. V is TRBV5-4 and J is TRBJ2-7; the D is unclear. The CDR3 is made up of 12 amino acids. Trimming left V 4 bases short and J 3 bases short, with 8 bases between. The germline gives CDR1 SGHNT, CDR2 YYREEE (reference sequence).

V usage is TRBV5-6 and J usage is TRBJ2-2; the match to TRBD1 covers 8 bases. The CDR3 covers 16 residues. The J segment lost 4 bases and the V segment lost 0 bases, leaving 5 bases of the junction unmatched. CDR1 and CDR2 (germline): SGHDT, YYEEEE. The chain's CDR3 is CASSLETGAGTGELFF. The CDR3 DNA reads TGTGCCAGCAGCTTGGAGACAGGGGCCGGCACCGGGGAGCTGTTTTTT.

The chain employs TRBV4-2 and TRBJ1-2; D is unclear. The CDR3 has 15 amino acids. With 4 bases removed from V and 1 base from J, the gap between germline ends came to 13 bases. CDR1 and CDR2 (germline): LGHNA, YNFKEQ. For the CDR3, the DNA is TGTGCCAGCAGCCCCAATTCGGTCGTTAACTATGGCTACACCTTC. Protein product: CASSPNSVVNYGYTF.

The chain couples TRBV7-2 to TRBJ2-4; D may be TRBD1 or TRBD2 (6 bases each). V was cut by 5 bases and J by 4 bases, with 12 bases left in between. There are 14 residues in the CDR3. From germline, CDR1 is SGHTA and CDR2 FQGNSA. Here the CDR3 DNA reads TGTGCCAGCAGCCGCCCGGGGGCTAAAAACATTCAGTACTTC. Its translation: CASSRPGAKNIQYF.

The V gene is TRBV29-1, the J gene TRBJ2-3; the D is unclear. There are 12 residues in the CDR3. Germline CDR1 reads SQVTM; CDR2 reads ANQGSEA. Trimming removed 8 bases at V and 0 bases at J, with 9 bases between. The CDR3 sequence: CSISPSTDTQYF. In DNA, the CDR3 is TGCAGCATCTCCCCCAGCACAGATACGCAGTATTTT.

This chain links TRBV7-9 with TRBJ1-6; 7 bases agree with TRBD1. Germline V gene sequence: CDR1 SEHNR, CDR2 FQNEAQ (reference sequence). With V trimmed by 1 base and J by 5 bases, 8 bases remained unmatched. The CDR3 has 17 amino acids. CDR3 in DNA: TGTGCCAGCAGCTTAGGACAGGGAAGGAACGATAATTCACCCCTCCACTTT. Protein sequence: CASSLGQGRNDNSPLHF.